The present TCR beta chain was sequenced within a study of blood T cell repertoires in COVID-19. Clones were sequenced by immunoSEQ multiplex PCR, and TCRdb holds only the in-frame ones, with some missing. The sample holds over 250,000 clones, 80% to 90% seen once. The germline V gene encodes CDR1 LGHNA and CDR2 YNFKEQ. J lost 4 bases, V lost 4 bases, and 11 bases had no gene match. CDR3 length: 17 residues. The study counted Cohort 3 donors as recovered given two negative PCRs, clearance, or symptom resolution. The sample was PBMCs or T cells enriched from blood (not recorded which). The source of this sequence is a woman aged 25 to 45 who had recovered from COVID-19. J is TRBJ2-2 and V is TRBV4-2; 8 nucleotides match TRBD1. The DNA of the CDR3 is TGTGCCAGCAGCCTCCCTAGGGGGACAGGCGGCACCGGGGAGCTGTTTTTT. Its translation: CASSLPRGTGGTGELFF.